These 12 T cell receptor beta chains were sequenced from one sample in a study of shared clonotypes between healthy human individuals (dated by TCRdb to about 2020). For the CD8 naive samples, CD45RO-negative cells were positively selected for CCR7, yielding a CD45RA+CCR7+ population from which TemRA cells were excluded. Library generation was performed with the immunoSEQ multiplex PCR assay. The source is immuneACCESS, and TCRdb retained only in-frame sequences with V and J called. Part of the clones is not carried over; for the studies checked, unresolved V genes explain less than half of this, and the remainder is unexplained. The sample table holds about 2 million clones, of which about 95% were seen once. The ten largest clones add up to 1% to 1.5% of the sample. The sample taken for sequencing was naive CD8+ T cells sorted from blood. The cell subset or site label on this specimen signifies: CD45RA+CCR7+. These receptor sequences come from a young man in good health.

J is TRBJ2-7 and V is TRBV30, with D maybe TRBD1 (6 bases). This CDR3 has 14 residues. Germline V gene data show CDR1 as GTSNPN and CDR2 as SVGIG (reference sequence). Trimming removed 0 bases from V and 5 bases from J, with 14 bases in between. CDR3 in DNA: TGTGCCTGGAGTGTTGCTCAGGGGTGGCACGAGCAGTACTTC. Encoded protein: CAWSVAQGWHEQYF.

Only one count was recorded for this clone. The chain carries TRBV11-2 and TRBJ2-7; 11 bases fit TRBD2. The J segment lost 5 bases and the V segment lost 5 bases, leaving 5 bases of the junction unmatched. This CDR3 is built from 14 residues. Germline V gene sequence: CDR1 SGHAT, CDR2 FQNNGV. Here the CDR3 reads CASSTTSGVNEQYF. CDR3 nucleotides: TGTGCCAGCAGCACGACTAGCGGGGTAAACGAGCAGTACTTC. The entire variable domain, with the rest obtained from reference TRBV11-2 and TRBJ2-7, is as follows: EAGVAQSPRYKIIEKRQSVAFWCNPISGHATLYWYQQILGQGPKLLIQFQNNGVVDDSQLPKDRFSAERLKGVDSTLKIQPAKLEDSAVYLCASSTTSGVNEQYFGPGTRLTVT.

This clone was counted a few times. This chain connects TRBV2 to TRBJ1-5, with no clear D. Trimming cost V 6 bases and J 7 bases, with 13 bases left between them. Per the germline V gene, CDR1 is SNHLY and CDR2 is FYNNEI. CDR3 length equals 13 residues. CDR3 residues: CASRGGGSQPQHF. Written as DNA, the CDR3 is TGTGCCAGCAGGGGAGGAGGGTCCCAGCCCCAGCATTTT.

The chain recombines TRBV7-9 with TRBJ1-3; D gene uncertain. The V end was cut by 5 bases, the J end by 6 bases, with 8 bases between. Germline CDR1 and CDR2: SEHNR and FQNEAQ (reference sequence). This CDR3 is built from 12 residues. CDR3 nucleotide sequence: TGTGCCAGCAGCCAAGACCTAAACACCATATATTTT. This gives the protein CASSQDLNTIYF. The full variable domain, completed using reference TRBV7-9 and TRBJ1-3, is DTGVSQNPRHKITKRGQNVTFRCDPISEHNRLYWYRQTLGQGPEFLTYFQNEAQLEKSRLLSDRFSAERPKGSFSTLEIQRTEQGDSAMYLCASSQDLNTIYFGEGSWLTVV.

CDR3 nucleotides: TGTGCCAGCAGTGGAGGAGATCGACCCTCCTACGAGCAGTACTTC. Translated, it gives CASSGGDRPSYEQYF. V is TRBV2 and J is TRBJ2-7; D is ambiguous. V gave up 4 bases and J gave up 0 bases, with 13 bases separating them. The CDR3 sequence is 15 residues long. Germline CDR1 is SNHLY and CDR2 is FYNNEI.

The V call is TRBV5-1, the J call TRBJ2-1; TRBD2 matches 8 bases. CDR1 and CDR2 (germline): SGHRS, YFSETQ. Trimming took 3 bases from V and 4 from J; bases not matched to a gene: 21. The CDR3 is 20 amino acids. For the CDR3, the DNA is TGCGCCAGCAGCTCATGGGGAGCGGGGGCCCCAAAAACCTTTTACAATGAGCAGTTCTTC. Residues: CASSSWGAGAPKTFYNEQFF.

The genes are TRBV30 and TRBJ2-7, with D unresolved. This CDR3 has 12 amino acids. Looked up from germline, CDR1 is GTSNPN and CDR2 is SVGIG (reference sequence). Trimming left V 2 bases short and J 2 bases short, with 7 bases between. This CDR3 reads CAWSQKAYEQYF. The CDR3 DNA reads TGTGCCTGGAGTCAGAAGGCCTACGAGCAGTACTTC.

V is TRBV12-5 and J is TRBJ1-5, with TRBD1 identical over 7 bases. The J segment lost 0 bases and the V segment lost 5 bases, leaving 10 bases of the junction unmatched. The CDR3 spans 17 residues. Germline V gives CDR1 LGHNT, CDR2 FRNRAP. The CDR3 DNA reads as TGTGCTAGTGGTATCTCGGACAGGTACTATAGCAATCAGCCCCAGCATTTT. This sequence encodes CASGISDRYYSNQPQHF.

The chain couples TRBV7-2 to TRBJ2-5, with TRBD1 as a possible D gene (6 bases). Between the trimmed V and J ends, which lost 5 bases and 1 base, there was a span of 11 bases. Germline V gives CDR1 SGHTA, CDR2 FQGNSA. CDR3 length equals 14 residues. CDR3 bases: TGTGCCAGCAGCCTAACAGGGTCCCAAGAGACCCAGTACTTC. Translation gives CASSLTGSQETQYF.

The chain uses TRBV30 and TRBJ2-7; 9 nucleotides agree with TRBD1. The germline CDR1 and CDR2 sequences are GTSNPN and SVGIG (reference sequence). This CDR3 has 14 amino acids. With 5 bases clipped from V and 0 bases from J, the junction kept 5 bases outside the gene matches. The CDR3 spells CAWEGTGLSYEQYF. CDR3 bases: TGTGCCTGGGAGGGGACAGGGCTCTCCTACGAGCAGTACTTC.

The CDR3 here is CASSLLFGGQDTQYF. In DNA form, the CDR3 reads TGTGCCAGCAGCCTCCTTTTCGGGGGGCAAGATACGCAGTATTTT. The chain combines TRBV7-3 with TRBJ2-3, with D maybe TRBD2 (7 bases). This CDR3 has 15 amino acids. Germline CDR1 and CDR2: SGHTA and FQGTGA. V lost 5 bases and J lost 5, with 17 bases in between.

This sequence joins TRBV12-5 and TRBJ2-1; maybe TRBD2 (6 bases). V was clipped by 6 bases and J by 8 bases, with 17 bases between them. In germline, CDR1 is LGHNT, CDR2 FRNRAP. This CDR3 region has 14 residues. CDR3 nucleotide sequence: TGTGCTAGTGGACCTTTTCTAGCGTTCGATGAGCAGTTCTTC. Its translation is CASGPFLAFDEQFF.